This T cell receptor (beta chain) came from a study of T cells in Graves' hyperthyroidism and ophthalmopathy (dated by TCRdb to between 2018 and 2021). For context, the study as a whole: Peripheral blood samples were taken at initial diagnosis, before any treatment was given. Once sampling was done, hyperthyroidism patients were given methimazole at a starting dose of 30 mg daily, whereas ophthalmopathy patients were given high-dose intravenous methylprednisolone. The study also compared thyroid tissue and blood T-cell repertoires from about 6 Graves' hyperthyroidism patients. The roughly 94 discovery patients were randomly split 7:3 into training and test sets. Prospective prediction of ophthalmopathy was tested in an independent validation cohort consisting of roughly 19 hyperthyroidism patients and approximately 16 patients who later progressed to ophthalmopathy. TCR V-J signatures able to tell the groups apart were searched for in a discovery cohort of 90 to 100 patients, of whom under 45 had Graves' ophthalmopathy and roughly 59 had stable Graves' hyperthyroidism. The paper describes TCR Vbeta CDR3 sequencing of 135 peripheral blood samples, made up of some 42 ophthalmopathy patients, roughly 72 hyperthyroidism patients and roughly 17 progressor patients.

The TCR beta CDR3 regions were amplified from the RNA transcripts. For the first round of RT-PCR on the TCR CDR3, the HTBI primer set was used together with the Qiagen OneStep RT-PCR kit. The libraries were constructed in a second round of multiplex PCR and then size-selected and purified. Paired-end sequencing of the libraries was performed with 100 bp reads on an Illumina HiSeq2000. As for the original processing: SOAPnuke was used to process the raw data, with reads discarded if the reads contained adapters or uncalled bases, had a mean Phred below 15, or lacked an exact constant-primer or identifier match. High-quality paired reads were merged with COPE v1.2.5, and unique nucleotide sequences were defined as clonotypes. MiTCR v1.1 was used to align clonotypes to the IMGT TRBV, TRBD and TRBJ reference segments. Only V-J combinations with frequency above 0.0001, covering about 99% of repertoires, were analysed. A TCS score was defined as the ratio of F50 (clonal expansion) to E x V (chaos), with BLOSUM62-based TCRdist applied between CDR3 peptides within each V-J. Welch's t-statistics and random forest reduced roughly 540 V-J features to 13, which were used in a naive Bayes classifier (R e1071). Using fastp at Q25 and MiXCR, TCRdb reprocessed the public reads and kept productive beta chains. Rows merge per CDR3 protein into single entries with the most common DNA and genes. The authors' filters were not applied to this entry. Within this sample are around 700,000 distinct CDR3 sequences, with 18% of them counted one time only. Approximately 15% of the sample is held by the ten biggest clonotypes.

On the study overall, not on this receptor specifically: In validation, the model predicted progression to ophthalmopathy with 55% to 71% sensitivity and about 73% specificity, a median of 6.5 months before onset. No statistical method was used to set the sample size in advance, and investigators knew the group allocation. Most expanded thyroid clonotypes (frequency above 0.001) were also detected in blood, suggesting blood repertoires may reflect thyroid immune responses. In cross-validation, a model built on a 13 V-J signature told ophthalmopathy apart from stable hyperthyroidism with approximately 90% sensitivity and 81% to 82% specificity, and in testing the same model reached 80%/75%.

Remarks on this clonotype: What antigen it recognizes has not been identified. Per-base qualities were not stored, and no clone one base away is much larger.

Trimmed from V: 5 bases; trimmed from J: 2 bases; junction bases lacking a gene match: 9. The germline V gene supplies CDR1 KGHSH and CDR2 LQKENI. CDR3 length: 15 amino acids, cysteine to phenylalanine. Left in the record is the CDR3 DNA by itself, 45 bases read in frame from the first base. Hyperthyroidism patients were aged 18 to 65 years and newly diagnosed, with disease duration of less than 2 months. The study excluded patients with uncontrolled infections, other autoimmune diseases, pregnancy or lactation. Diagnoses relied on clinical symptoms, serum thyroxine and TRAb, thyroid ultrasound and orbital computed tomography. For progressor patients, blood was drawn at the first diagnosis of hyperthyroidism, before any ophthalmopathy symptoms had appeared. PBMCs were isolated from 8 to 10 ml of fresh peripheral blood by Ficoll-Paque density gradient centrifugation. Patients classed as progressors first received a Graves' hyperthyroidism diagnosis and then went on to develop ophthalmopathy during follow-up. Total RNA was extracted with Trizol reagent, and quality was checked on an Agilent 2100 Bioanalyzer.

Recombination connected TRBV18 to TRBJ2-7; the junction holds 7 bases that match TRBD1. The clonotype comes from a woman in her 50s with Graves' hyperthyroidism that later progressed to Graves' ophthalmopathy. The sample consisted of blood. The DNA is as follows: TGTGCCAGCTCATCAGACAGGGTCGCAACCTACGAGCAGTACTTC. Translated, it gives CASSSDRVATYEQYF.